This T cell receptor beta chain was sequenced for a study of blood T cell repertoires in COVID-19. Study-wide background: Acute-phase and convalescent COVID-19 samples originated in the United States, Italy and Spain.

The CDR3 runs to 13 residues. CDR1 is SGHTA and CDR2 is FQGNSA in the germline V gene. V was clipped by 5 bases and J by 5 bases, with 12 bases between them. Generated by immunoSEQ multiplex PCR, the TCRdb table keeps only in-frame clones and is missing some. Counted here are 150,000 or so clones, roughly 76% occurring once; the ten biggest clones make up roughly 8%. The specimen sequenced was peripheral blood. The receptor's source is a human donor with acute or convalescent COVID-19. The donor label of this sample is uncertain. This chain connects TRBV7-2 to TRBJ1-1; D is possibly TRBD1 (6 bases). The CDR3 region has the DNA TGTGCCAGCAGCCCGCAGGGGTATACTGAAGCTTTCTTT. Protein: CASSPQGYTEAFF.